This T cell receptor (beta chain) was obtained from a study of PD-1 blockade in mismatch repair-deficient tumors. CDR3 length equals 14 residues. V was clipped by 4 bases and J by 2 bases; unmatched bases: 3. The germline V gene encodes CDR1 MNHNS and CDR2 SASEGT. Mismatch repair deficiency was confirmed in all patients, by PCR or immunohistochemistry. The protocol was immunoSEQ multiplex PCR, while the TCRdb copy is restricted to in-frame clones and leaves out a portion. The table records roughly 84,000 clones, 81% of them present only once. V and J are TRBV6-1 and TRBJ1-2, with 8 bases aligning to TRBD1. This clonotype was sampled from an adult with mismatch repair-deficient cancer. Sequencing was performed on peripheral blood, taken 12 weeks after starting pembrolizumab. CDR3 sequence reads: CASSVQGANYGYTF. In DNA, the CDR3 is TGTGCCAGCAGTGTTCAGGGGGCCAACTATGGCTACACCTTC.